Listed here are 30 T cell receptor beta chains from one sample, sequenced in a study of glioma-infiltrating T cells after dendritic cell vaccination. TCRdb's copy holds only in-frame clones and misses some; the assay was immunoSEQ multiplex PCR. The table has 40,000 to 60,000 clones, roughly 87% seen once. The input for sequencing was blood, taken before dendritic cell vaccination. The source of these receptors is a human donor with glioblastoma.

The V and J genes are TRBV4-3 and TRBJ2-3, with 8 bases that match TRBD2. V lost 1 base to trimming and J lost 4 bases; unmatched junction nucleotides: 4. The CDR3 length is 15 residues. Germline CDR1 is LGHNA and CDR2 is YSLEER. The CDR3 loop reads CASSQVGGLADTQYF. CDR3 nucleotide sequence: TGCGCCAGCAGCCAAGTGGGGGGACTAGCAGATACGCAGTATTTT.

The CDR3 protein is CASSETSGGHEQYF. The CDR3 DNA reads TGTGCCAGCAGTGAGACTAGCGGGGGCCACGAGCAGTACTTC. The rearrangement joins TRBV6-6 to TRBJ2-7, with 12 bases identical to TRBD2. This CDR3 comprises 14 residues. Trimming at V came to 5 bases and at J to 5 bases, leaving 4 bases not matched to a gene. Germline-derived CDR1 and CDR2 are MNHNY and SVGAGI (reference sequence).

This clone was seen a single time. The gene calls are TRBV5-1 and TRBJ1-5; the D is unclear. The CDR3 loop spans 15 amino acids. The V gene's germline CDR1 is SGHRS and CDR2 YFSETQ. V was clipped by 2 bases and J by 4 bases, with 13 bases between them. The CDR3 is CASSLISRENQPQHF. The CDR3 nucleotides read TGCGCCAGCAGCTTAATTTCGCGGGAGAATCAGCCCCAGCATTTT.

The chain uses TRBV21-1 and TRBJ2-7; TRBD2 is taken as the D call from the table, unchecked against the DNA. TRBV21-1 is flagged as a pseudogene. The CDR3 has 13 residues. CDR3 protein: CASSKDGPYEQYF. The CDR3 nucleotides are TGTGCCAGCAGCAAAGACGGTCCCTACGAGCAGTACTTC.

The chain employs TRBV7-6 and TRBJ2-5; 9 bases are a match to TRBD2. The DNA end favors TRBJ2-7, so the J call may be wrong. CDR3 length: 15 amino acids. The germline V gene has CDR1 SGHVS and CDR2 FNYEAQ. The CDR3 bases are TGTGCCAGCAGCCCCCCTGGCGCTAGCGGGGACGAGCAGTACTTC. As protein: CASSPPGASGDEQYF.

The chain links TRBV18 to TRBJ2-3; D remains unclear. The CDR3 spans 16 residues. Per the germline V gene, CDR1 is KGHSH and CDR2 is LQKENI. The V end lost 2 bases, the J end lost 1 base, and 13 bases lay between the germline ends. CDR3 sequence (DNA): TGTGCCAGCTCACCATCCGCCTTCCCGGGCACAGATACGCAGTATTTT. Protein product: CASSPSAFPGTDTQYF.

This rearrangement joins TRBV14 to TRBJ1-1; no reliable D call. This CDR3 region has 16 residues. V lost 1 base, J lost 7 bases, and 19 bases lay in between. Germline-derived CDR1 and CDR2 are SGHDN and FVKESK. Here the CDR3 reads CASSQVAREKGIEAFF. In nucleotides, the CDR3 is TGTGCCAGCAGCCAAGTCGCGCGGGAGAAAGGTATTGAAGCTTTCTTT.

The sample holds one count of this clone. The chain is built from TRBV7-6 and TRBJ2-1, with TRBD1 identical over 9 bases. The trim removed 5 bases at V and 7 bases at J, leaving 12 bases unmatched. This CDR3 has 16 residues. The germline V gene has CDR1 SGHVS and CDR2 FNYEAQ. The CDR3 region has the DNA TGTGCCAGCAGCCAAAGCGGGACAGGGTATGCGAATGAGCAGTTCTTC. Amino acids: CASSQSGTGYANEQFF.

The chain employs TRBV7-2 and TRBJ2-1; D may be TRBD2 (6 bases). Germline V lookup: CDR1 SGHTA, CDR2 FQGNSA. V lost 2 bases, J lost 8 bases, and 16 bases lay in between. This CDR3 is 15 amino acids long. This CDR3 is CASSLLREWGDEQFF. CDR3 sequence (DNA): TGTGCCAGCAGCTTACTACGGGAGTGGGGCGATGAGCAGTTCTTC.

This clone was counted only a few times. The rearrangement joins TRBV19 to TRBJ1-2, with D uncertain. The V and J ends lost 8 bases and 4 bases respectively, with 8 bases between them. CDR1 and CDR2 (germline): LNHDA, SQIVND (reference sequence). The CDR3 length is 11 residues. The CDR3 nucleotides are TGTGCCAGTTTCGGTGCCTATGGCTACACCTTC. It translates to CASFGAYGYTF.

The chain is built from TRBV29-1 and TRBJ2-2; no clear D. The CDR3 runs to 13 residues. V was trimmed by 4 bases and J by 3 bases, leaving 9 bases between them. CDR1 is SQVTM and CDR2 is ANQGSEA in the germline V gene. This CDR3 is CSVGYSDTGELFF. CDR3 bases: TGCAGCGTTGGATACTCGGACACCGGGGAGCTGTTTTTT.

This rearrangement joins TRBV11-3 to TRBJ2-1; TRBD2 agrees at 8 bases. This CDR3 region has 17 residues. The trim removed 2 bases at V and 6 bases at J, leaving 12 bases unmatched. Germline CDR1 SGHNT, CDR2 YENEEA. The CDR3 coding sequence is TGTGCCAGCAGCTTATCATCCGGGAGGCTAGCGGGCAATGAGCAGTTCTTC. This sequence encodes CASSLSSGRLAGNEQFF.

V usage is TRBV15 and J usage is TRBJ2-2; D is possibly TRBD2 (5 bases). Between the trimmed V and J ends, which lost 1 base and 4 bases, there was a span of 10 bases. Germline V gives CDR1 LNHNV, CDR2 YYDKDF (reference sequence). CDR3 length: 15 residues. The CDR3 DNA sequence: TGTGCCACCAGCAGAGCGAGGGTTGGCACCGGGGAGCTGTTTTTT. It codes for CATSRARVGTGELFF.

Notes on this clone: Other DNA sequences within the sample encode an identical CDR3. The chain uses TRBV6-6 and TRBJ2-2; no firm D call. Trimming pared 7 bases from V and 4 bases from J, leaving 7 bases between. Per the germline V gene, CDR1 is MNHNY and CDR2 is SVGAGI (reference sequence). This CDR3 is built from 12 residues. The CDR3 nucleotides are TGTGCCAGCAACCGGTTCACCGGGGAGCTGTTTTTT. Translating gives CASNRFTGELFF.

The sample holds one count of this clone. The rearrangement links TRBV5-6 to TRBJ2-3; 12 bases fit TRBD2. The length of the CDR3 is 18 residues. V gave up 2 bases and J gave up 0 bases; unmatched junction bases: 7. From germline, CDR1 is SGHDT and CDR2 YYEEEE. The CDR3 reads CASSFPSGGGRSTDTQYF. As DNA, the CDR3 is TGTGCCAGCAGCTTCCCTAGCGGGGGGGGCCGGAGCACAGATACGCAGTATTTT.

This clone was seen a handful of times. V and J are TRBV2 and TRBJ2-7; 7 bases are a match to TRBD1. From germline, CDR1 is SNHLY and CDR2 FYNNEI. V shed 3 bases, J shed 4 bases, and the junction held 6 bases outside the gene matches. This CDR3 comprises 14 residues. The CDR3 DNA is TGTGCCAGCAGTGACCAGGGGGAGACTTACGAGCAGTACTTC. Its protein is CASSDQGETYEQYF.

V gene TRBV9 combines with J gene TRBJ2-7, with TRBD1 identical over 7 bases. Per the germline V gene, CDR1 is SGDLS and CDR2 is YYNGEE. CDR3 size: 13 residues. After removal of 3 bases from V and 5 bases from J, the junction contained 5 bases not matched to a gene. For the CDR3, the DNA is TGTGCCAGCAGCGGTACAGGGGCCCACGAGCAGTACTTC. It translates to CASSGTGAHEQYF. The full variable domain, completed using reference TRBV9 and TRBJ2-7, is DSGVTQTPKHLITATGQRVTLRCSPRSGDLSVYWYQQSLDQGLQFLIQYYNGEERAKGNILERFSAQQFPDLHSELNLSSLELGDSALYFCASSGTGAHEQYFGPGTRLTVT.

V usage is TRBV7-2 and J usage is TRBJ2-7; 9 bases fit TRBD1. The CDR3 runs to 14 residues. Germline loops: CDR1 SGHTA, CDR2 FQGNSA. Unmatched junction bases numbered 7, after V lost 5 bases and J lost 5 bases. The CDR3 reads CASSGQGFRHEQYF. The CDR3 bases are TGTGCCAGCAGCGGACAGGGGTTCAGGCACGAGCAGTACTTC.

This chain links TRBV2 with TRBJ2-1, with D possibly TRBD2 on 6 matching bases. CDR3 length: 15 residues. V lost 1 base to trimming and J lost 3 bases, with 10 bases between them. CDR1 and CDR2 from the germline V gene are SNHLY and FYNNEI. The CDR3 nucleotides read TGTGCCAGCAGTGAAGTGACCGGGGGCTACAATGAGCAGTTCTTC. Its protein is CASSEVTGGYNEQFF.

The chain combines TRBV2 with TRBJ2-5; D not resolved. The end of the DNA fits TRBJ2-7 better, so the J call may be wrong. This CDR3 comprises 10 residues. Germline CDR1 and CDR2: SNHLY and FYNNEI. The CDR3 bases are TGTGCCAGCAGTTTATACGAGCAGTACTTC. As protein: CASSLYEQYF.

The gene calls are TRBV19 and TRBJ1-2; the D gene is possibly TRBD1 (6 bases). The ends were cut back, 4 bases at V and 3 bases at J, with 18 bases in the middle. This CDR3 region has 16 residues. From germline, CDR1 is LNHDA and CDR2 SQIVND (reference sequence). The CDR3 DNA reads as TGTGCCAGTAGTACCCGATCCGGGACACTGCACTATGGCTACACCTTC. It encodes CASSTRSGTLHYGYTF. The whole variable domain, filled in from reference TRBV19 and TRBJ1-2, reads DGGITQSPKYLFRKEGQNVTLSCEQNLNHDAMYWYRQDPGQGLRLIYYSQIVNDFQKGDIAEGYSVSREKKESFPLTVTSAQKNPTAFYLCASSTRSGTLHYGYTFGSGTRLTVV.

The rearrangement joins TRBV2 to TRBJ2-7; TRBD1 agrees at 8 bases. Trimming cost V 4 bases and J 1 base; bases outside gene matches: 9. Looked up from germline, CDR1 is SNHLY and CDR2 is FYNNEI. This CDR3 comprises 16 residues. The CDR3 sequence: CASSGTGTIRSYEQYF. For the CDR3, the DNA is TGTGCCAGCAGTGGGACAGGGACAATTAGGTCCTACGAGCAGTACTTC.

The V gene is TRBV5-1, the J gene TRBJ2-7; perhaps TRBD1 as D (5 bases). The germline V gene encodes CDR1 SGHRS and CDR2 YFSETQ. V was pared by 0 bases and J by 5 bases, with 15 bases between. The CDR3 consists of 15 residues. CDR3 region: CASSLAQGTGHEQYF. The CDR3 nucleotides read TGCGCCAGCAGCTTGGCCCAGGGAACAGGCCACGAGCAGTACTTC. Complete variable domain (other parts from reference TRBV5-1 and TRBJ2-7): KAGVTQTPRYLIKTRGQQVTLSCSPISGHRSVSWYQQTPGQGLQFLFEYFSETQRNKGNFPGRFSGRQFSNSRSEMNVSTLELGDSALYLCASSLAQGTGHEQYFGPGTRLTVT.

The J gene is TRBJ2-1, the V gene TRBV7-8; TRBD2 is a possible D gene (6 bases). CDR1 and CDR2 (germline): SGHVS, FQNEAQ. The CDR3 is 15 amino acids. The germline V and J ends were trimmed by 1 base and 1 base, with 8 bases remaining between them. CDR3 sequence (DNA): TGTGCCAGCAGCTTAGAGCTAGCGTCCTACAATGAGCAGTTCTTC. Protein: CASSLELASYNEQFF.

The V gene is TRBV25-1, the J gene TRBJ2-3, with D uncertain. The germline V gene encodes CDR1 MGHDK and CDR2 SYGVNS. This CDR3 is built from 16 residues. Deletions cut 6 bases from V and 2 bases from J, with 18 bases between. The CDR3 bases are TGTGCCAGCAGGCTACATGGAAGCGATTCCACAGATACGCAGTATTTT. Translated, it gives CASRLHGSDSTDTQYF. The complete variable domain, with remaining parts taken from reference TRBV25-1 and TRBJ2-3, reads EADIYQTPRYLVIGTGKKITLECSQTMGHDKMYWYQQDPGMELHLIHYSYGVNSTEKGDLSSESTVSRIRTEHFPLTLESARPSHTSQYLCASRLHGSDSTDTQYFGPGTRLTVL.

The chain joins TRBV27 to TRBJ2-2; 8 bases match TRBD1. V was clipped by 5 bases and J by 4 bases; unmatched bases: 6. The length of the CDR3 is 15 residues. Germline loops: CDR1 MNHEY, CDR2 SMNVEV (reference sequence). The CDR3 DNA sequence: TGTGCCAGCAGTCTTGGACAGGGTGGCACCGGGGAGCTGTTTTTT. It encodes CASSLGQGGTGELFF.

Only one count was recorded for this clone. The chain joins TRBV6-5 to TRBJ1-1; D is unclear. In germline, CDR1 is MNHEY, CDR2 SVGAGI. Deletions cut 6 bases from V and 0 bases from J, with 11 bases between. This CDR3 has 14 residues. The CDR3 DNA sequence: TGTGCCAGCAGGCGGGCTATGATGAACACTGAAGCTTTCTTT. Encoded protein: CASRRAMMNTEAFF.

This clone was found a few times. This chain joins TRBV19 and TRBJ2-7; the match to TRBD1 covers 9 bases. CDR1 is LNHDA, CDR2 SQIVND, per germline (reference sequence). This CDR3 region has 13 residues. The V gene end was trimmed by 8 bases and the J gene end by 4 bases; junction bases not matched to a gene: 6. The CDR3 DNA follows: TGTGCCAGTTCCGGACAGGGGAGGTACGAGCAGTACTTC. It encodes CASSGQGRYEQYF.

The chain employs TRBV6-5 and TRBJ2-3; TRBD2 matches at 8 bases. V gave up 2 bases and J gave up 5 bases; unmatched junction bases: 6. This CDR3 has 15 amino acids. Germline values: CDR1 MNHEY, CDR2 SVGAGI. This CDR3 is CASSYRAGVEDTQYF. The CDR3 coding sequence is TGTGCCAGCAGTTACCGAGCGGGAGTGGAAGATACGCAGTATTTT.

This clone was observed a few times. This chain links TRBV11-2 with TRBJ2-7, with 7 bases identical to TRBD2. Germline V gene sequence: CDR1 SGHAT, CDR2 FQNNGV. The CDR3 has 13 residues. Trimming took 3 bases from V and 4 from J; bases not matched to a gene: 3. The CDR3 is CASSLGLPYEQYF. The CDR3 region has the DNA TGTGCCAGCAGCTTGGGACTACCGTACGAGCAGTACTTC. Drawing the rest from reference TRBV11-2 and TRBJ2-7, the complete variable domain is EAGVAQSPRYKIIEKRQSVAFWCNPISGHATLYWYQQILGQGPKLLIQFQNNGVVDDSQLPKDRFSAERLKGVDSTLKIQPAKLEDSAVYLCASSLGLPYEQYFGPGTRLTVT.